This T cell receptor beta chain was profiled in a study of blood T cell repertoires in COVID-19. Authors' analysis steps: Estimation of nucleated cell counts relied on the amplification of reference gene primers. Profiling relied on immunoSEQ multiplex PCR, and the TCRdb table lists in-frame clones only, not all of them. Clone size and the V and J calls come from that table; the DNA yielded D and trimming. The repertoire includes 110,000 to 150,000 clones, 84% of them detected once, and 1.5% to 2% sits in the top ten. The CDR3 is made up of 13 amino acids. With V trimmed by 4 bases and J by 6 bases, 4 bases remained unmatched. The germline V gene encodes CDR1 LNHDA and CDR2 SQIVND (reference sequence). Enrolled through a virtual design, the participants were between 18 and 89 years of age and came from 24 US areas. Clinical histories supplied by participants themselves formed the basis of cohort assignment. Up to 2 weeks before entering the study, exposed participants had met a COVID-19 case.

This receptor was obtained from a woman aged 18-29 years who had been exposed to COVID-19. The chain uses TRBV19 and TRBJ1-2; 8 nucleotides line up with TRBD1. The sample was PBMCs or T cells enriched from blood (not recorded which). DNA of the CDR3: TGTGCCAGTAGTACGCGGACAGGGAATGGCTACACCTTC. Protein: CASSTRTGNGYTF. Drawing the rest from reference TRBV19 and TRBJ1-2, the complete variable domain is DGGITQSPKYLFRKEGQNVTLSCEQNLNHDAMYWYRQDPGQGLRLIYYSQIVNDFQKGDIAEGYSVSREKKESFPLTVTSAQKNPTAFYLCASSTRTGNGYTFGSGTRLTVV.